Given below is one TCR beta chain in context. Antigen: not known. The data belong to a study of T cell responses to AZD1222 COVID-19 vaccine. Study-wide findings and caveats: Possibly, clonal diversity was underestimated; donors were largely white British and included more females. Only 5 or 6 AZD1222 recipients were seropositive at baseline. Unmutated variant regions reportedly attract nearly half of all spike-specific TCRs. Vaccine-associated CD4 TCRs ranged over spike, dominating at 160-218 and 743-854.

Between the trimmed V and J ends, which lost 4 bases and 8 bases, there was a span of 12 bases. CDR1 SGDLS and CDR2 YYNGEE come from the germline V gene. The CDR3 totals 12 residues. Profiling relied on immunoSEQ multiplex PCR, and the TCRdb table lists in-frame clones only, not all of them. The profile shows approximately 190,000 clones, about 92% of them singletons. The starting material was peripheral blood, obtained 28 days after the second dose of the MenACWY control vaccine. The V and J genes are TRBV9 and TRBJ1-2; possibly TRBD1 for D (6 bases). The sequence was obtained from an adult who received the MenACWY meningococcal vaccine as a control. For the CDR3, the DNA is TGTGCCAGCAGCACAGGGTCGAGAGGCTACACCTTC. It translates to CASSTGSRGYTF.